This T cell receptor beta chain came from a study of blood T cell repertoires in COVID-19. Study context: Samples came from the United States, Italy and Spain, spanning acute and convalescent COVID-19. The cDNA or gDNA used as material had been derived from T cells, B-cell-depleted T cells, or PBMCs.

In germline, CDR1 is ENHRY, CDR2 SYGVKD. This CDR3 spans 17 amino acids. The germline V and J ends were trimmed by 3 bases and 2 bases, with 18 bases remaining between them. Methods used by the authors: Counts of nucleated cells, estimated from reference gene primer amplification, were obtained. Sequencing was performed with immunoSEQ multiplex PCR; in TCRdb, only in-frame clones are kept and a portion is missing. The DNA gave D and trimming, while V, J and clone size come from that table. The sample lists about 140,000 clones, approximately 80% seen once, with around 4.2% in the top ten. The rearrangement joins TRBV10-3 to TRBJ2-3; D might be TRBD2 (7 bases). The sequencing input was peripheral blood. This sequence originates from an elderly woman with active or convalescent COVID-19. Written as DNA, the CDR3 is TGTGCCATCAGTGACCCCGAGGGGGGGCTACTCACAGATACGCAGTATTTT. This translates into CAISDPEGGLLTDTQYF.